This TCR beta chain stems from a study of OX40 agonist ivuxolimab in advanced cancers. Method: immunoSEQ multiplex PCR; TCRdb's copy keeps in-frame clones and lacks some. The table shows around 85,000 clones, with about 89% occurring only once. The germline CDR1 and CDR2 sequences are SQVTM and ANQGSEA. The CDR3 loop spans 16 amino acids. This chain links TRBV29-1 with TRBJ1-2; 9 bases match TRBD1. This TCR was recovered from an adult with an advanced solid tumor such as melanoma, head and neck, liver or kidney cancer. Sequenced material: CD4+ or CD8+ T cells sorted from blood, taken in a trial of the OX40 agonist ivuxolimab. The CDR3 sequence: CSAYPSSGTGNYGYTF. Here the CDR3 DNA reads TGCAGTGCCTACCCGTCTTCCGGGACAGGGAACTATGGCTACACCTTC.